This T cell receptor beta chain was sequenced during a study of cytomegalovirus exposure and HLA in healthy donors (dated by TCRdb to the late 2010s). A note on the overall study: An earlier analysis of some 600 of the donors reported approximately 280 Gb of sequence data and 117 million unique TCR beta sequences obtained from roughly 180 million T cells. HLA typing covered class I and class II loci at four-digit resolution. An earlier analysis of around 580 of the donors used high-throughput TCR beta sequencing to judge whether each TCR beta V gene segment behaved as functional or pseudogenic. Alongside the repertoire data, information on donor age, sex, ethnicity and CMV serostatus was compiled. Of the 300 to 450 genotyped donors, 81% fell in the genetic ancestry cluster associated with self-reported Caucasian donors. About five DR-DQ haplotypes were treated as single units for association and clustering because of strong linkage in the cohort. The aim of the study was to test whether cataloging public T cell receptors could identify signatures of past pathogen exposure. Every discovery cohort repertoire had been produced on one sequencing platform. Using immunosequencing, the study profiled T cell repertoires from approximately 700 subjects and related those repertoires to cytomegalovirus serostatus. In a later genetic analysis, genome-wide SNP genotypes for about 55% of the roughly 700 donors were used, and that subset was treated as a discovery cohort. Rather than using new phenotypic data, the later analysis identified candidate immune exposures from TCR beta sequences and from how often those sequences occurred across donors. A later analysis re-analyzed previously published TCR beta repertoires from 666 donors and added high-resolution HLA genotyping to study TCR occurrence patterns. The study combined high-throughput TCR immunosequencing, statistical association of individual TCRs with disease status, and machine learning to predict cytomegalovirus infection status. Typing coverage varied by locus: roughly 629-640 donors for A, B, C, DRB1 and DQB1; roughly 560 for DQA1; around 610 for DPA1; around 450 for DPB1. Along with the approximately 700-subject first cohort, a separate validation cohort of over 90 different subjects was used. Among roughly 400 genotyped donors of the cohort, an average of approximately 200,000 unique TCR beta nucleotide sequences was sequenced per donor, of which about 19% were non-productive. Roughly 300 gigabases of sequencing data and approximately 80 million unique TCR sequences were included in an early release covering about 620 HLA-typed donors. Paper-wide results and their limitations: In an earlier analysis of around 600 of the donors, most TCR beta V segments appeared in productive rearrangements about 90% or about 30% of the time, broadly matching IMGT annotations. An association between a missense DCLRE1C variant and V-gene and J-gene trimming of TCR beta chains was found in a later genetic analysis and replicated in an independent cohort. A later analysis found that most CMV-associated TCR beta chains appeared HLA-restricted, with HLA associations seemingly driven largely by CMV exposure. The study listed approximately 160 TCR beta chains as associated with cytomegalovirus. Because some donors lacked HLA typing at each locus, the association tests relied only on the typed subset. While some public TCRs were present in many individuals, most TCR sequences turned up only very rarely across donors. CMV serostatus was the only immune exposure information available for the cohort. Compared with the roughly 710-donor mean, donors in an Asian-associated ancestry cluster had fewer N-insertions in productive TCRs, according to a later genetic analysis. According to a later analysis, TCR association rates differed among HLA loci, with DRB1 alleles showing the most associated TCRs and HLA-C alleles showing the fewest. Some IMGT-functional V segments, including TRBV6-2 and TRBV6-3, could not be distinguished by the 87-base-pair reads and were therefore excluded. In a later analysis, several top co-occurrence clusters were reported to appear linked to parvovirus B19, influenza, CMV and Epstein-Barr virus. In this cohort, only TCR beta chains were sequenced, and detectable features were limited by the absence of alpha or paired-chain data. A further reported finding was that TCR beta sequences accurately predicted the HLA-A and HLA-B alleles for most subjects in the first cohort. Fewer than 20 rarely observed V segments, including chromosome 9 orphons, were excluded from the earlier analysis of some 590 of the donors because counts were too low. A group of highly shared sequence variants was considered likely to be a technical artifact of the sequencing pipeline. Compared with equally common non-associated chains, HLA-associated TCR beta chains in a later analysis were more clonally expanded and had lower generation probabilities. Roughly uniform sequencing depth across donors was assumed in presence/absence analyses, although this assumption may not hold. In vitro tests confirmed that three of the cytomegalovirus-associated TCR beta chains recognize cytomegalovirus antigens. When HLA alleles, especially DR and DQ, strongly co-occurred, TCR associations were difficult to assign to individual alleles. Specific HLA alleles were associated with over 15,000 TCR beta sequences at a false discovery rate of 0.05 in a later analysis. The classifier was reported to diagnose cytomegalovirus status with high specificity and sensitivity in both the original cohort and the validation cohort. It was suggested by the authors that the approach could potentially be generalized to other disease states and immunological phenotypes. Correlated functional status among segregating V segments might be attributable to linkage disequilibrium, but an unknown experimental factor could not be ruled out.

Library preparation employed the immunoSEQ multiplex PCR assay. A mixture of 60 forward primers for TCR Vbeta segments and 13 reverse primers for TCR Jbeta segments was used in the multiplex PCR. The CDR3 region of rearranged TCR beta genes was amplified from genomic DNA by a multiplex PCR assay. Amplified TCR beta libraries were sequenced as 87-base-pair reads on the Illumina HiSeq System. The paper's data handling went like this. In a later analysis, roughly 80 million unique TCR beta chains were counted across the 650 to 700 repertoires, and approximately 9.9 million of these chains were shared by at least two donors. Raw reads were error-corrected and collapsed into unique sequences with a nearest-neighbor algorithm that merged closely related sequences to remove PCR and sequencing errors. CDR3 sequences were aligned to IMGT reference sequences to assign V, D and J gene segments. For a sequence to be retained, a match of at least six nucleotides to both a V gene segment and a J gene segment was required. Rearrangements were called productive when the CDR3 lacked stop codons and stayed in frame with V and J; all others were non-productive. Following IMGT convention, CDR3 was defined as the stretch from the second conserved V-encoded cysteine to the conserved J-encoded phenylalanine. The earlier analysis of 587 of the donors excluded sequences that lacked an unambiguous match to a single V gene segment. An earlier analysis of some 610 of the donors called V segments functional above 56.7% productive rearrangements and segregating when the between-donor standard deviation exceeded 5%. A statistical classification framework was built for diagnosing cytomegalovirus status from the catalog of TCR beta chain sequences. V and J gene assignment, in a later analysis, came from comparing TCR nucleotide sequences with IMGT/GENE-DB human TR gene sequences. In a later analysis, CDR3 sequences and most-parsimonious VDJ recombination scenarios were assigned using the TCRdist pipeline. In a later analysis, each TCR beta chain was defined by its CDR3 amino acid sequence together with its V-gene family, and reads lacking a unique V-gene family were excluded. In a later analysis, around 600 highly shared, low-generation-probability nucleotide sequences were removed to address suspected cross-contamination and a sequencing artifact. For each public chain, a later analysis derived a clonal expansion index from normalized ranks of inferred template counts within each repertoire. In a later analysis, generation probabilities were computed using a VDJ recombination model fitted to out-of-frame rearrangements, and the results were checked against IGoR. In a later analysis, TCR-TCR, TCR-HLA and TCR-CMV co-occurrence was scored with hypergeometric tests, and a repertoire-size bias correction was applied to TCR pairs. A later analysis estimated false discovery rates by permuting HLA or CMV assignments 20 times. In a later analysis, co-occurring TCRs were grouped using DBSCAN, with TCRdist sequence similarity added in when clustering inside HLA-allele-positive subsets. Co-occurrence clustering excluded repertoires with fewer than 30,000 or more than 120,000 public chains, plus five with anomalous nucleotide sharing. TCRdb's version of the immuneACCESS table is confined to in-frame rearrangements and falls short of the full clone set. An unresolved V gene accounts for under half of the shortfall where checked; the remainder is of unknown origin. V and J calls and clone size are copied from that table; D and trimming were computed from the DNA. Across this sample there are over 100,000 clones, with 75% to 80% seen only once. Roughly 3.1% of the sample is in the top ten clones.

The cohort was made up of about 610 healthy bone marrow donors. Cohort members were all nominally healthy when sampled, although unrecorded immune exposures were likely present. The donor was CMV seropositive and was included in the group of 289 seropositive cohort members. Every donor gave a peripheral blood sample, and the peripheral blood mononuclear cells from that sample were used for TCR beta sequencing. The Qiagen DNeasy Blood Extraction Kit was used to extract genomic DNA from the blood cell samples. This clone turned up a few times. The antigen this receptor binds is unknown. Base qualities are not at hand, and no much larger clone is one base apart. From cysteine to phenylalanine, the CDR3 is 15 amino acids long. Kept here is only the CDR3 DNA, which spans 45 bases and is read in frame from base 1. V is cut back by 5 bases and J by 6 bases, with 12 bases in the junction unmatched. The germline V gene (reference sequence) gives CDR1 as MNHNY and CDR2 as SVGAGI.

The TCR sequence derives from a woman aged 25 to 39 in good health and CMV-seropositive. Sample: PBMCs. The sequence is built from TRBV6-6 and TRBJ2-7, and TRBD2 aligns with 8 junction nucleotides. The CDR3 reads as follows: CASSPTSGGLFEQYF. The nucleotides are TGTGCCAGCAGTCCCACATCGGGGGGGCTCTTCGAGCAGTACTTC.